A selection of T cell receptor beta chains follows, all from one sample in a study of OX40 agonist ivuxolimab in advanced cancers. Some clones are missing from TCRdb's copy, which holds only in-frame ones; the method was immunoSEQ multiplex PCR. The sample comprises tens of thousands of clones, around 90% of which are singletons, and under 0.7% rests with the top ten. This specimen was CD4+ or CD8+ T cells sorted from blood, taken in a trial of the OX40 agonist ivuxolimab. Every receptor here comes from an adult with an advanced solid tumor such as melanoma, head and neck, liver or kidney cancer. CDR3s include the opening cysteine and the closing phenylalanine or tryptophan. A D gene is named only where the DNA matches it firmly. Clone sizes are given selectively: once, few, many, or a class where the clone is expanded.

V: TRBV6-6
J: TRBJ2-7
size: -
D: -
CDR3: CASSYTVAPEQYF
DNA: TGTGCCAGCAGTTACACGGTGGCCCCCGAGCAGTACTTC

V: TRBV6-5
J: TRBJ1-2
size: once
D: TRBD1
CDR3: CASRNVIDRGGYTF
DNA: TGTGCCAGCAGAAACGTTATTGACAGGGGTGGCTACACCTTC

V: TRBV7-3
J: TRBJ2-1
size: -
D: TRBD1
CDR3: CASSQGQGGNEQFF
DNA: TGTGCCAGCAGCCAGGGACAGGGGGGCAATGAGCAGTTCTTC

V: TRBV5-1
J: TRBJ1-2
size: -
D: -
CDR3: CASSLSPGTDYGYTF
DNA: TGCGCCAGCAGCTTGTCCCCCGGGACGGACTATGGCTACACCTTC

V: TRBV9
J: TRBJ2-1
size: -
D: TRBD2
CDR3: CASSVQGTSGVNEQFF
DNA: TGTGCCAGCAGCGTCCAAGGGACTAGCGGAGTCAATGAGCAGTTCTTC

V: TRBV9
J: TRBJ2-3
size: few
D: -
CDR3: CASSVQVGVDTQYF
DNA: TGTGCCAGCAGCGTCCAGGTGGGGGTAGATACGCAGTATTTT

V: TRBV7-3
J: TRBJ1-1
size: -
D: -
CDR3: CASSLSPATNTEAFF
DNA: TGTGCCAGCAGCTTAAGTCCAGCAACAAACACTGAAGCTTTCTTT

V: TRBV5-6
J: TRBJ2-3
size: -
D: TRBD1
CDR3: CASSRTGGYADTQYF
DNA: TGTGCCAGCAGCAGGACAGGGGGCTACGCAGATACGCAGTATTTT

V: TRBV6-1
J: TRBJ1-5
size: -
D: -
CDR3: CASSEALPRGSNQPQHF
DNA: TGTGCCAGCAGTGAAGCGCTTCCCCGGGGTAGCAATCAGCCCCAGCATTTT

V: TRBV9
J: TRBJ2-2
size: few
D: -
CDR3: CASSPEVGTGELFF
DNA: TGTGCCAGCAGCCCGGAAGTGGGAACCGGGGAGCTGTTTTTT

V: TRBV19
J: TRBJ2-5
size: -
D: TRBD1
CDR3: CASSPAGTGGETQYF
DNA: TGTGCCAGTAGCCCCGCCGGGACAGGGGGAGAGACCCAGTACTTC

V: TRBV5-1
J: TRBJ2-5
size: -
D: -
CDR3: CASRLNGGPMETQYF
DNA: TGCGCCAGCAGGTTAAACGGGGGGCCGATGGAGACCCAGTACTTC

V: TRBV6-1
J: TRBJ1-1
size: -
D: TRBD1
CDR3: CASSAGGWTEAFF
DNA: TGTGCCAGCAGTGCAGGGGGTTGGACTGAAGCTTTCTTT

V: TRBV4-2
J: TRBJ2-3
size: -
D: TRBD2
CDR3: CASSQDAGLAGGVGTDTQYF
DNA: TGTGCCAGCAGCCAAGATGCCGGACTAGCGGGGGGAGTTGGCACAGATACGCAGTATTTT

V: TRBV2
J: TRBJ1-5
size: -
D: TRBD1
CDR3: CASSRTGDGYGQPQHF
DNA: TGTGCCAGCAGCAGGACAGGGGATGGTTACGGGCAGCCCCAGCATTTT

V: TRBV9
J: TRBJ2-5
size: -
D: -
CDR3: CASSVGNRDPETQYF
DNA: TGTGCCAGCAGCGTGGGCAACAGGGATCCGGAGACCCAGTACTTC

V: TRBV28
J: TRBJ1-2
size: -
D: -
CDR3: CASSFQAGSTGYGYTF
DNA: TGTGCCAGCAGTTTCCAGGCAGGCTCAACGGGCTATGGCTACACCTTC

V: TRBV19
J: TRBJ1-4
size: -
D: -
CDR3: CASRLRRIGNEKLFF
DNA: TGTGCCAGTAGACTCAGACGAATTGGTAATGAAAAACTGTTTTTT

V: TRBV5-8
J: TRBJ1-5
size: -
D: -
CDR3: CASSLMGTNNQPQHF
DNA: TGTGCCAGCAGCTTGATGGGGACAAACAATCAGCCCCAGCATTTT

V: TRBV7-7
J: TRBJ2-1
size: -
D: -
CDR3: CASSYPWFF
DNA: TGTGCTAGCAGCTACCCATGGTTCTTC

V: TRBV5-3
J: TRBJ2-3
size: -
D: TRBD1
CDR3: CASSLQGVSTDTQYF
DNA: TGTGCCAGCAGCTTGCAGGGGGTGAGCACAGATACGCAGTATTTT

V: TRBV11-2
J: TRBJ2-3
size: once
D: -
CDR3: CASSLPGGTQYF
DNA: TGTGCCAGCAGCTTACCTGGCGGGACGCAGTATTTT

V: TRBV4-2
J: TRBJ2-7
size: -
D: TRBD2
CDR3: CASSQDGRNQYEQYF
DNA: TGTGCCAGCAGCCAAGACGGGAGGAATCAGTACGAGCAGTACTTC

V: TRBV6-1
J: TRBJ2-1
size: -
D: TRBD1
CDR3: CASSRSGTGRDEQFF
DNA: TGTGCCAGCAGTAGATCCGGGACAGGAAGAGATGAGCAGTTCTTC

V: TRBV18
J: TRBJ1-2
size: -
D: -
CDR3: CASSPDSFFYGYTF
DNA: TGTGCCAGCTCACCCGACAGTTTTTTCTATGGCTACACCTTC

V: TRBV11-2
J: TRBJ2-5
size: -
D: -
CDR3: CASSLRAGGEETQYF
DNA: TGTGCCAGCAGCTTAAGGGCTGGAGGGGAAGAGACCCAGTACTTC

V: TRBV27
J: TRBJ1-5
size: once
D: -
CDR3: CASSPGGNSNQPQHF
DNA: TGTGCCAGCAGTCCAGGAGGGAATAGCAATCAGCCCCAGCATTTT

V: TRBV19
J: TRBJ2-1
size: -
D: TRBD1
CDR3: CASRLQGYNEQFF
DNA: TGTGCCAGTAGGCTACAGGGGTACAATGAGCAGTTCTTC

V: TRBV5-1
J: TRBJ1-3
size: -
D: -
CDR3: CASSRDNSGNTIYF
DNA: TGCGCCAGCAGCCGCGACAACTCTGGAAACACCATATATTTT

V: TRBV19
J: TRBJ2-3
size: -
D: TRBD2
CDR3: CASSTTSGGNWDTQYF
DNA: TGTGCCAGTAGTACGACTAGCGGGGGGAATTGGGATACGCAGTATTTT

V: TRBV15
J: TRBJ2-7
size: -
D: TRBD2
CDR3: CATSRATMGLAGAYEQYF
DNA: TGTGCCACCAGCAGAGCCACTATGGGACTAGCGGGTGCCTACGAGCAGTACTTC

V: TRBV11-2
J: TRBJ2-5
size: -
D: -
CDR3: CASSTHLGSYQETQYF
DNA: TGTGCCAGCAGCACCCATTTAGGATCGTACCAAGAGACCCAGTACTTC

V: TRBV29-1
J: TRBJ2-3
size: few
D: -
CDR3: CSVSTDTQYF
DNA: TGCAGCGTCAGCACAGATACGCAGTATTTT

V: TRBV2
J: TRBJ2-1
size: -
D: TRBD1
CDR3: CASWRDRGFNEQFF
DNA: TGTGCCAGCTGGAGGGACAGGGGTTTTAATGAGCAGTTCTTC

V: TRBV7-6
J: TRBJ1-6
size: -
D: -
CDR3: CASSLYQDSNSPLHF
DNA: TGTGCCAGCAGCTTATATCAGGACAGTAATTCACCCCTCCACTTT

V: TRBV29-1
J: TRBJ2-2
size: -
D: TRBD2
CDR3: CSVETTSGRDGELFF
DNA: TGCAGCGTTGAAACGACTAGCGGGAGGGACGGGGAGCTGTTTTTT

V: TRBV5-1
J: TRBJ2-2
size: -
D: -
CDR3: CASSPLPGSDTGELFF
DNA: TGCGCCAGCAGCCCTCTTCCGGGATCGGACACCGGGGAGCTGTTTTTT

V: TRBV5-1
J: TRBJ1-3
size: -
D: -
CDR3: CASSLDGGNTIYF
DNA: TGCGCCAGCAGCTTGGACGGGGGAAACACCATATATTTT

V: TRBV5-1
J: TRBJ2-3
size: -
D: -
CDR3: CASSLGASSQGSDTQYF
DNA: TGCGCCAGCAGCTTAGGGGCCTCCTCTCAGGGGTCAGATACGCAGTATTTT

V: TRBV5-4
J: TRBJ2-1
size: -
D: -
CDR3: CASSSYNEQFF
DNA: TGTGCCAGCAGTTCCTACAATGAGCAGTTCTTC

V: TRBV11-3
J: TRBJ1-3
size: -
D: -
CDR3: CASRRQYSGNTIYF
DNA: TGTGCCAGCAGGAGACAGTACTCTGGAAACACCATATATTTT

V: TRBV6-4
J: TRBJ2-3
size: -
D: TRBD1
CDR3: CASSLGQGETDTQYF
DNA: TGTGCCAGCAGCCTTGGACAGGGGGAAACAGATACGCAGTATTTT

V: TRBV30
J: TRBJ2-5
size: -
D: -
CDR3: CAWSPFQQETQYF
DNA: TGTGCCTGGAGTCCCTTCCAGCAAGAGACCCAGTACTTC

V: TRBV7-2
J: TRBJ2-5
size: -
D: -
CDR3: CASSTGLIQETQYF
DNA: TGTGCCAGCAGCACGGGACTCATTCAAGAGACCCAGTACTTC

V: TRBV9
J: TRBJ2-3
size: -
D: -
CDR3: CASSVEVGRADTQYF
DNA: TGTGCCAGCAGCGTAGAGGTAGGGCGCGCAGATACGCAGTATTTT